This T cell receptor beta chain emerged from a study of identifying expanded T cells in peripheral blood. Trimming removed 0 bases from V and 3 bases from J; junction bases left unmatched: 5. CDR3 size: 16 residues. Germline assignment: CDR1 ENHRY and CDR2 SYGVKD. The assay was immunoSEQ multiplex PCR, and TCRdb's table has in-frame clones only and misses some. The data contain 91,000 or so clones, 88% of them singletons. Material for sequencing was blood. The sequence came from a person between 18 and 69 years old in good health. The chain employs TRBV10-3 and TRBJ2-4; 7 bases match TRBD2. In DNA, the CDR3 is TGTGCCATCAGTGAGTCGCTTCCGGGGGGCAAAAACATTCAGTACTTC. Protein product: CAISESLPGGKNIQYF.